This TCR beta chain was identified in a study of blood T cells in healthy people across ages. This clonotype has just a few counts. Caucasian, healthy and from Russia, the donors were aged between about 6 and 90. A second PCR of about 6 to 11 cycles used a sample-barcoded 5' primer and a J-beta primer mix. TCRdb reanalysed the 5' RACE reads using MiXCR and keeps one entry per CDR3 protein. This sample has over 1,500,000 distinct CDR3 sequences, with about 39% found just once. The V and J ends lost 3 bases and 5 bases respectively, with 10 bases between them. CDR3 length: 14 residues. Germline V gene data show CDR1 as MNHEY and CDR2 as SMNVEV (reference sequence).

The sequenced sample was blood. This sequence was found in a human donor in good health. The chain uses TRBV27 and TRBJ1-4; tentatively, D is TRBD1 (6 bases). DNA of the CDR3: TGTGCCAGCAGTTTGGGGGCGGGAAATGAAAAACTGTTTTTT. Its translation is CASSLGAGNEKLFF.